Detailed here is one T cell receptor (beta chain). The data originate from a study of T cell changes during pregnancy in multiple sclerosis. Some clones are missing from TCRdb's copy, which holds only in-frame ones; the method was immunoSEQ multiplex PCR. The sample carries approximately 38,000 clones, around 92% recorded once. The sequence was collected from a female donor with multiple sclerosis, enrolled in a pregnancy study. The input for sequencing was CD8+ T cells from peripheral blood mononuclear cells, taken in the second trimester of pregnancy.

CDR3 residues: CASSLSNNEQFF. CDR3 bases: TGTGCCAGCAGCTTGAGTAACAATGAGCAGTTCTTC. The chain links TRBV7-6 to TRBJ2-1; D is unresolved. The CDR3 totals 12 residues. The V end was cut by 3 bases, the J end by 5 bases, with 5 bases between. CDR1 is SGHVS, CDR2 FNYEAQ, per germline. Variable domain in full (rest from reference TRBV7-6 and TRBJ2-1): GAGVSQSPRYKVTKRGQDVALRCDPISGHVSLYWYRQALGQGPEFLTYFNYEAQQDKSGLPNDRFSAERPEGSISTLTIQRTEQRDSAMYRCASSLSNNEQFFGPGTRLTVL.